This T cell receptor beta chain originates from a study of regulatory T cells in long-lasting Graves disease. Study summary: The study enrolled newly diagnosed Graves' patients on antithyroid drugs under 3 months.

Combining iRepertoire HTBI primers with Arm-PCR of CDR3 regions, the authors built TCR beta libraries. Per the original data handling: Detected in the samples were around 59 TRBV and over 11 TRBJ segments. Each CDR3 protein gets one entry after TCRdb re-called the multiplex PCR reads with MiXCR. TCRdb, rather than the study authors, made the V and J calls. The sample includes 300,000 to 450,000 distinct CDR3 sequences, roughly 15% of them seen just once. Noted time point: newly diagnosed GD, antithyroid drugs for less than 3 months. PBMC-derived RNA was used for the TCR library. J was trimmed by 10 bases and V by 4 bases; bases with no gene match: 5. The CDR3 has 13 amino acids. The germline V gene has CDR1 SGHRS and CDR2 YFSETQ.

This specimen consisted of peripheral blood mononuclear cells (PBMCs), obtained at new diagnosis, from a patient treated with antithyroid drugs. The V call is TRBV5-1, the J call TRBJ1-4; 9 positions agree with TRBD1. This receptor was identified in a female donor with Graves disease. This CDR3 reads CASSATGGRKLFF. Here the CDR3 DNA reads TGCGCCAGCAGCGCAACAGGGGGCAGAAAACTGTTTTTT.